The rows below give T cell receptor beta chains drawn from one sample of a study of blood T cells in healthy people across ages. TCRdb fed the 5' RACE reads into MiXCR, producing one record per CDR3 protein. The sample carries around 700,000 distinct CDR3 sequences, 20% to 30% recorded once. The same sample was also used in a study of T cells of mothers and their children.

Input material: blood. The receptors stem from a boy aged 5-17 years in good health. CDR3s include the opening cysteine and the closing phenylalanine or tryptophan. The order of the fields is V gene, J gene, clone size, D gene, CDR3 DNA, CDR3 protein. D genes are given only for firm matches. Clone size is given for some rows only: seen once, a few or many times, or a class if the clone is expanded.

TRBV11-2	TRBJ2-2	few	TRBD1	TGTGCCAGCAGCTATTGGACAGGGAACACCGGGGAGCTGTTTTTT	CASSYWTGNTGELFF
TRBV2	TRBJ2-7	.	.	TGTGCCAGCACCCAACTCTCTGGCGCCATCTACGAGCAGTACTTC	CASTQLSGAIYEQYF
TRBV7-2	TRBJ2-3	.	.	TGTGCCAGCAGCTTAATTCCTGGGCAGACCCGCACAGATACGCAGTATTTT	CASSLIPGQTRTDTQYF
TRBV6-6	TRBJ1-2	.	.	TGTGCCAGCAACCTTGACAGTTATTCTAACTATGGCTACACCTTC	CASNLDSYSNYGYTF
TRBV5-1	TRBJ2-4	.	.	TGCGCCAGCAGCTTGACCCGCGGGTCAGGTGCCAAAAACATTCAGTACTTC	CASSLTRGSGAKNIQYF
TRBV9	TRBJ2-1	.	TRBD2	TGTGCCAGCAGCGGAGGACTAGGAGCCAATGAGCAGTTCTTC	CASSGGLGANEQFF
TRBV11-2	TRBJ2-1	few	TRBD2	TGTGCCAGCAGCTTGACTAGCGGACTATACAATGAGCAGTTCTTC	CASSLTSGLYNEQFF
TRBV13	TRBJ1-1	few	.	TGTGCCAGCAGCCCCTCCCCGGGGGACTCAACTGAAGCTTTCTTT	CASSPSPGDSTEAFF
TRBV3-1	TRBJ2-7	.	TRBD2	TGTGCCAGCAGCCAAGTGGCGAGCGGGGCCTACGAGCAGTACTTC	CASSQVASGAYEQYF
TRBV7-9	TRBJ2-7	many	TRBD1	TGTGCCAGCAGCCCATCAACAGGGGTCTACGAGCAGTACTTC	CASSPSTGVYEQYF
TRBV29-1	TRBJ1-1	few	TRBD1	TGCAGCGTCCGGACAGGGCGGGTCACTGAAGCTTTCTTT	CSVRTGRVTEAFF
TRBV7-2	TRBJ2-1	.	TRBD2	TGTGCCAGCAGCCTAGGGACTAGCGGGGCCTGTACCTACAATGAGCAGTTCTTC	CASSLGTSGACTYNEQFF
TRBV3-1	TRBJ2-7	.	.	TGTGCCAGCAGCCAAGCCAAGCAGGGTAGGACCTACGAGCAGTACTTC	CASSQAKQGRTYEQYF
TRBV20-1	TRBJ2-1	few	TRBD1	TGCAGTGCTACCTGGGACAGGGGTTCTGTGGATGAGCAGTTCTTC	CSATWDRGSVDEQFF
TRBV29-1	TRBJ2-7	few	.	TGCAGCGTTGGTACGGGGGGCCGAGACGAGCAGTACTTC	CSVGTGGRDEQYF
TRBV20-1	TRBJ2-2	.	TRBD1	TGCAGTGCCACTACAGGGGGAACCGGGGAGCTGTTTTTT	CSATTGGTGELFF
TRBV5-1	TRBJ2-1	few	.	TGCGCCAGCAGCTTGGGGGAACGGGACAATGAGCAGTTCTTC	CASSLGERDNEQFF
TRBV12-3/TRBV12-4	TRBJ2-6	few	.	TGTGCCAGCACTAAGACTTGGGGTTCTGGGGCCAACGTCCTGACTTTC	CASTKTWGSGANVLTF
TRBV7-2	TRBJ2-1	few	TRBD1	TGTGCCAGCAGCCCTTTGGACAGGGCCTACAATGAGCAGTTCTTC	CASSPLDRAYNEQFF
TRBV27	TRBJ2-1	.	TRBD2	TGTGCCAGCAGTTCCCTAGCGGGGGGGCCTGGTTCCTACAATGAGCAGTTCTTC	CASSSLAGGPGSYNEQFF
TRBV7-8	TRBJ1-1	few	.	TGTGCCAGCAGCTTAGCACAGGGTTTTGAAGCTTTCTTT	CASSLAQGFEAFF
TRBV28	TRBJ2-3	.	.	TGTGCCAGCAGTTTTCGGATCGGGCTAAGGAATACGCAGTATTTT	CASSFRIGLRNTQYF
TRBV29-1	TRBJ2-7	many	.	TGCAGCGCCGCCGGGACGGGAGTTTCCTACGAGCAGTACTTC	CSAAGTGVSYEQYF
TRBV3-1	TRBJ2-2	.	.	TGTGCCAGCAGCCCATTTACTTACCGGGAGCTGTTTTTT	CASSPFTYRELFF
TRBV4-2	TRBJ1-6	.	.	TGTGCCAGCAGCCCAAGAGAGGGACGGCTAAATTCACCCCTCCACTTT	CASSPREGRLNSPLHF
TRBV4-2	TRBJ2-4	few	.	TGTGCCAGCAGTCCCGCACCTGAGGGAAACATTCAGTACTTC	CASSPAPEGNIQYF
TRBV7-6	TRBJ1-1	.	.	TGTGCCAGCAGCTGGTACAGGTTTGGCGGAGAAGCTTTCTTT	CASSWYRFGGEAFF
TRBV29-1	TRBJ2-5	.	TRBD1	TGCAGCGTTGAAAGACAGGGGTTAGCGGAAGAGACCCAGTACTTC	CSVERQGLAEETQYF
TRBV20-1	TRBJ1-1	.	.	TGCAGTGCTACGGAAAGGGTCCCGAACACTGAAGCTTTCTTT	CSATERVPNTEAFF
TRBV10-3	TRBJ2-7	few	.	TGTGCCATCAACCAGGGCAGCTCCTACGAGCAGTACTTC	CAINQGSSYEQYF
TRBV24-1	TRBJ2-1	.	.	TGTGCCACCAGTGATTTAGGGGTCACGCGGCAGTTCTTC	CATSDLGVTRQFF
TRBV9	TRBJ2-1	few	.	TGTGCCAGCAGCGTAAGAAAAGGACTTTCCTACAATGAGCAGTTCTTC	CASSVRKGLSYNEQFF
TRBV7-2	TRBJ2-2	few	TRBD1	TGTGCCAGCACCCTCCCAAGGGGGCTCACCGGGGAGCTGTTTTTT	CASTLPRGLTGELFF
TRBV2	TRBJ1-5	few	TRBD1	TGTGCCAGTCGACAGGGGGATCAGCCCCAGCATTTT	CASRQGDQPQHF
TRBV28	TRBJ1-5	.	TRBD1	TGTGCCAGCAGTCTTCCCGGGACAGGGAATCAGCCCCAGCATTTT	CASSLPGTGNQPQHF
TRBV6-4	TRBJ2-5	once	TRBD2	TGTGCCAGCAGTGTCGAAGCGGGAGCCGAGACCCAGTACTTC	CASSVEAGAETQYF
TRBV27	TRBJ1-4	.	.	TGTGCCAGCAGTTCTTCTTCCGGAAACGGAGGTGAAAAACTGTTTTTT	CASSSSSGNGGEKLFF
TRBV27	TRBJ1-6	.	.	TGTGCCAGCAATTTCGGGGTTGGTTCACCCCTCCACTTT	CASNFGVGSPLHF
TRBV7-8	TRBJ2-1	few	TRBD1	TGTGCCAGCAGCCTCACGGGACAGGGGAACAATGAGCAGTTCTTC	CASSLTGQGNNEQFF
TRBV11-2	TRBJ2-7	few	.	TGTGCCAGCAGCTTAGGTGGGGTAGGGAATCCCTACGAGCAGTACTTC	CASSLGGVGNPYEQYF
TRBV7-6	TRBJ2-7	.	TRBD1	TGTGCCAGCAGCCCGGGGACAGGGGTTTGGGAGCAGTACTTC	CASSPGTGVWEQYF
TRBV12-3/TRBV12-4	TRBJ1-5	.	TRBD1	TGTGCCAGCAGTCCAGGGACAGGGGTCGGGCAGCCCCAGCATTTT	CASSPGTGVGQPQHF
TRBV3-1	TRBJ2-5	.	.	TGTGCCAGCACAATCTCGCAGGGCGTCTTTGAGACCCAGTACTTC	CASTISQGVFETQYF
TRBV3-1	TRBJ2-7	.	TRBD1	TGTGCCAGCCGGGACAGGGTGGGCTACGAGCAGTACTTC	CASRDRVGYEQYF
TRBV7-6	TRBJ2-7	few	TRBD1	TGTGCCAGCAGCATGATGCCGGGACAGGAGTCGTACGAGCAGTACTTC	CASSMMPGQESYEQYF
TRBV11-2	TRBJ2-5	.	TRBD1	TGTGCCAGCAGCTTATGGGACAGGGGGCTAGAGACCCAGTACTTC	CASSLWDRGLETQYF
TRBV29-1	TRBJ2-2	.	.	TGCAGCGTAATAACACTGAACACCGGGGAGCTGTTTTTT	CSVITLNTGELFF
TRBV7-2	TRBJ2-4	.	.	TGTGCCAGCAGCTTGGGTTTTTTAGCCAAAAACATTCAGTACTTC	CASSLGFLAKNIQYF
TRBV9	TRBJ2-3	.	.	TGTGCCAGCAGCGTAACCGGGACTGGGATCACAGATACGCAGTATTTT	CASSVTGTGITDTQYF
TRBV19	TRBJ2-1	.	TRBD2	TGTGCCAGTAGTAAGACTAGCGGAAATTTAATCTACAATGAGCAGTTCTTC	CASSKTSGNLIYNEQFF
TRBV24-1	TRBJ2-5	few	TRBD2	TGTGCCACCAGTGGTAAAGCGGGGTTCTGGGAGACCCAGTACTTC	CATSGKAGFWETQYF
TRBV28	TRBJ2-7	.	TRBD1	TGTGCCAGCAGTCCAGGACAGGTTGGGTCCTCCGAGCAGTACTTC	CASSPGQVGSSEQYF
TRBV5-1	TRBJ2-1	.	.	TGCGCCAGCAGCCTCCTTGGAGGGTTATACTCCTACAATGAGCAGTTCTTC	CASSLLGGLYSYNEQFF
TRBV20-1	TRBJ2-1	.	.	TGCAGTGCTAGAGGGGTCCAGGTATCCGGCAATGAGCAGTTCTTC	CSARGVQVSGNEQFF
TRBV5-6	TRBJ2-7	few	TRBD1	TGTGCCAGCAGCCTAACCGGGACAGGATTGAAAGAGCAGTACTTC	CASSLTGTGLKEQYF